This T cell receptor (beta chain) appears in the sequencing data of a study of blood T cell repertoires in COVID-19. For the study at large: Sources were T cells, B-cell-depleted T cells, or PBMCs; the material itself was cDNA or gDNA.

This CDR3 has 18 amino acids. The germline V gene encodes CDR1 LGHNA and CDR2 YSLEER. V was cut by 2 bases and J by 0 bases, with 18 bases left in between. While infection was still active, Seattle patients were enrolled and then followed longitudinally. The assay was immunoSEQ multiplex PCR, and TCRdb's table has in-frame clones only and misses some. Of tens of thousands of clones in the sample, about four fifths were seen once. The chain is built from TRBV4-3 and TRBJ2-3; unclear D gene. The material sequenced was peripheral blood. This clonotype originated in a man aged 50-60 years with COVID-19, enrolled during active disease. The CDR3 DNA reads as TGCGCCAGCAGCCAAAAAGCCCTCCCCTCACCTAGCACAGATACGCAGTATTTT. As protein: CASSQKALPSPSTDTQYF.